This is a list of T cell receptor beta chains from one sample in a study of blood T cells in healthy people across ages. TCRdb re-called the 5' RACE reads with MiXCR, one entry per CDR3 protein. The data contain some 900,000 distinct CDR3 sequences, about 44% of them singletons. The specimen sequenced was blood. Receptors were obtained from a man in his thirties or forties in good health. Each CDR3 is given with its conserved first and last residue. The order of the fields is J gene, clone size, D gene, V gene, CDR3 DNA, CDR3 protein. The D gene is left open where the match is weak. Rows give clone size only sometimes, using once, few, many, or a class for an expanded clone.

TRBJ2-6	.	.	TRBV2	TGTGCCAGCAGTGCACAGGCTACCGGGGCCAACGTCCTGACTTTC	CASSAQATGANVLTF
TRBJ2-1	.	TRBD1	TRBV12-3/TRBV12-4	TGTGCCAGCAGTAAGGGACAGGGGGTAACCAATGAGCAGTTCTTC	CASSKGQGVTNEQFF
TRBJ1-2	many	.	TRBV21-1	TGTGCCAGCAGCAAAGACGGAGCAAACTATGGCTACACCTTC	CASSKDGANYGYTF
TRBJ2-1	many	.	TRBV6-4	TGTGCCAGCAGTTACCAGCCCAGCTCCTACAATGAGCAGTTCTTC	CASSYQPSSYNEQFF
TRBJ2-5	many	TRBD2	TRBV5-1	TGCGCCAGCAGACCGGGACTAGCTGCTTTGGGATGGGAGACCCAGTACTTC	CASRPGLAALGWETQYF
TRBJ1-4	.	.	TRBV4-1	TGCGCCAGCAGCCACCGGGAGGGGCAGGGACTGTATGAAAAACTGTTTTTT	CASSHREGQGLYEKLFF
TRBJ2-3	.	TRBD1	TRBV4-1	TGCGCCAGCAGCCACCCGGGACAGGGAGGAACAGATACGCAGTATTTT	CASSHPGQGGTDTQYF
TRBJ1-6	few	TRBD1	TRBV12-3/TRBV12-4	TGTGCCAGCAGTGAGGGACAGGATAATTCACCCCTCCACTTT	CASSEGQDNSPLHF
TRBJ2-3	few	.	TRBV29-1	TGCAGCGTTGATATGCCCGGTCCAGATACGCAGTATTTT	CSVDMPGPDTQYF
TRBJ2-1	.	TRBD1	TRBV29-1	TGCAGCGTCGAGGGACAGTTCAAAAACAATGAGCAGTTCTTC	CSVEGQFKNNEQFF
TRBJ2-1	.	TRBD1	TRBV4-1	TGCGCCAGCAGCGGGGCGACAGGGAGCACAGGGAATGAGCAGTTCTTC	CASSGATGSTGNEQFF
TRBJ2-7	.	TRBD1	TRBV28	TGTGCCAGCAGTTTGCATGGACAGGTGCCCTCCTACGAGCAGTACTTC	CASSLHGQVPSYEQYF
TRBJ2-7	.	.	TRBV7-9	TGTGCCAGCAGCCTCGGGGACGGCTCAAAAAGGAACGAGCAGTACTTC	CASSLGDGSKRNEQYF
TRBJ2-3	few	.	TRBV6-2/TRBV6-3	TGTGCCAGCACGCAGGGGGGGGTGACAGATACGCAGTATTTT	CASTQGGVTDTQYF
TRBJ2-4	.	.	TRBV5-1	TGCGCCAGCAGCTTGGGGCTCGGGACACTAGCCAAAAACATTCAGTACTTC	CASSLGLGTLAKNIQYF
TRBJ2-7	many	TRBD1	TRBV6-2/TRBV6-3	TGTGCCAGCAGGGACAGGGGACCCTACGAGCAGTACTTC	CASRDRGPYEQYF
TRBJ1-4	few	.	TRBV12-3/TRBV12-4	TGTGCCAGCAGTACTGTGATTGAAAAACTGTTTTTT	CASSTVIEKLFF
TRBJ1-2	.	.	TRBV2	TGTGCCAGCAGAGTGGAGGCGAACTATGGCTACACCTTC	CASRVEANYGYTF
TRBJ1-1	.	TRBD1	TRBV11-2	TGTGCCAGCAGCTATGGGGACAGGGGGACTGAAGCTTTCTTT	CASSYGDRGTEAFF
TRBJ2-6	few	.	TRBV6-1	TGTGCCAGCAGTGAAAGTTCCGGTGCTGGGGCCAACGTCCTGACTTTC	CASSESSGAGANVLTF
TRBJ2-7	few	.	TRBV7-2	TGTGCCAGCAGCTTATTACTCCTGGCGAATGAGCAGTACTTC	CASSLLLLANEQYF
TRBJ1-2	.	.	TRBV30	TGTGCCTGGATAAGTCCCCACTATGGCTACACCTTC	CAWISPHYGYTF
TRBJ2-7	few	.	TRBV20-1	TGCAGTGCTACTTTGACTGTCTACGAGCAGTACTTC	CSATLTVYEQYF
TRBJ1-2	few	TRBD1	TRBV12-3/TRBV12-4	TGTGCCAGCAGCCCCGGTCTCGGCGCAGGGGGCAATGGCTACACCTTC	CASSPGLGAGGNGYTF
TRBJ2-3	.	TRBD2	TRBV6-1	TGTGCCAGCAGTCCCCGGGGAGGGAGGAACACAGATACGCAGTATTTT	CASSPRGGRNTDTQYF
TRBJ2-1	.	TRBD1	TRBV3-1	TGTGCCAGCAGCGTTCACCGGACAGGAAATTACAATGAGCAGTTCTTC	CASSVHRTGNYNEQFF
TRBJ2-1	.	.	TRBV6-4	TGTGCCAGCAGTCGGGACTCCCTTAATGAGCAGTTCTTC	CASSRDSLNEQFF
TRBJ2-5	.	TRBD1	TRBV4-1	TGCGCCAGCAGCCAAGACGGACAGGCACTGACCCCTCGCGAGACCCAGTACTTC	CASSQDGQALTPRETQYF
TRBJ2-5	few	TRBD2	TRBV12-3/TRBV12-4	TGTGCCAGCAGTACTAGCGGGGGAGGGACCCAGTACTTC	CASSTSGGGTQYF
TRBJ2-5	.	.	TRBV5-1	TGCGCCAGCAGCTTGGCCCGGGGACCCCAAGAGACCCAGTACTTC	CASSLARGPQETQYF
TRBJ2-2	.	TRBD1	TRBV6-1	TGTGCCAGCAGGGCGAGCGAGGGGACAGGGACCACCGGGGAGCTGTTTTTT	CASRASEGTGTTGELFF
TRBJ1-1	.	.	TRBV20-1	TGCAGTGCCGTGACAGGAAGGAACACTGAAGCTTTCTTT	CSAVTGRNTEAFF
TRBJ1-1	.	.	TRBV29-1	TGCAGCGTTGAGGACCCGACAGCTTTCTTT	CSVEDPTAFF